The present T cell receptor (beta chain) was sequenced within a study of control samples from healthy donors and cancer patients. Assay: immunoSEQ multiplex PCR; the TCRdb copy retains only in-frame clones and omits some. Of 130,000 or so clones listed, roughly 90% are singletons. Between the trimmed V and J ends, which lost 6 bases and 4 bases, there was a span of 4 bases. The germline V gene encodes CDR1 MNHEY and CDR2 SMNVEV (reference sequence). The CDR3 consists of 11 residues. V is TRBV27 and J is TRBJ1-3; D is undetermined. Sample: PBMCs. The sequence was obtained from a man between 50 and 59 years old with head and neck cancer. The CDR3 bases are TGTGCCAGCAGCGTGGGAAACACCATATATTTT. Protein: CASSVGNTIYF.